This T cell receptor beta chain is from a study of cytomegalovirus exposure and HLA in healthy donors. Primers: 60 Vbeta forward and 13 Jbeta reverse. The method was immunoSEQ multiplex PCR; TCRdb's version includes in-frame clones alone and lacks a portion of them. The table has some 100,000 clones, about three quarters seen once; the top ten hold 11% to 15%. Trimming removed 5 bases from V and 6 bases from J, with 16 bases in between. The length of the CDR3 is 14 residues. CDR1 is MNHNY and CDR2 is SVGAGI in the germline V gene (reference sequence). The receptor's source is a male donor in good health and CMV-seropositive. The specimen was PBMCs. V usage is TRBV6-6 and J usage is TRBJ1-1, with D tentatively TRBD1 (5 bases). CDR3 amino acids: CASSLGGGHAEAFF. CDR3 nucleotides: TGTGCCAGCAGTCTCGGCGGGGGTCACGCTGAAGCTTTCTTT.